Each of the 7 T cell receptor beta chains below was sequenced from the same sample in a study of cytomegalovirus exposure and HLA in healthy donors. Researchers ran the PCR with 60 Vbeta and 13 Jbeta primers. The data were produced by immunoSEQ multiplex PCR, yet TCRdb's version contains in-frame clones alone and is incomplete. Altogether 150,000 to 200,000 clones are present, about 73% being singletons, with the ten largest covering 3% to 3.5%. Sample: PBMCs. The receptor set was obtained from a middle-aged woman in good health and CMV-seronegative.

The chain combines TRBV2 with TRBJ2-5, with TRBD2 identical over 13 bases. V gave up 10 bases and J gave up 4 bases; unmatched junction bases: 21. CDR1 is SNHLY and CDR2 is FYNNEI in the germline V gene. This CDR3 is built from 19 residues. CDR3 sequence: CATQTTGTSGAGLLETQYF. In DNA form, the CDR3 reads TGTGCCACGCAAACCACCGGGACTAGCGGGGCGGGATTGTTAGAGACCCAGTACTTC.

The J gene is TRBJ1-2, the V gene TRBV4-1; no clear D gene. CDR3 size: 15 residues. CDR1 MGHRA and CDR2 YSYEKL come from the germline V gene. With 0 bases removed from V and 6 bases from J, the gap between germline ends came to 14 bases. For the CDR3, the DNA is TGCGCCAGCAGCCAAGATAAGAGGGAACGGAATGGCTACACCTTC. Encoded protein: CASSQDKRERNGYTF.

The V gene is TRBV4-1, the J gene TRBJ2-6; D gene unclear. V lost 4 bases to trimming and J lost 3 bases, with 10 bases between them. Per germline, CDR1 MGHRA and CDR2 YSYEKL. The CDR3 has 15 residues. CDR3: CASSPSSRGANVLTF. CDR3 nucleotide sequence: TGCGCCAGCAGCCCTAGTAGTCGTGGGGCCAACGTCCTGACTTTC.

This clone showed up just once. The CDR3 protein is CASSPWTASFSSYEQYF. Here the CDR3 DNA reads TGCGCCAGCAGCCCCTGGACAGCTAGCTTTAGCTCCTACGAGCAGTACTTC. The chain carries TRBV5-1 and TRBJ2-7, with a tentative D call TRBD1 (6 bases). The length of the CDR3 is 17 residues. In germline, CDR1 is SGHRS, CDR2 YFSETQ. V lost 4 bases, J lost 0 bases, and 20 bases lay in between.

The chain is built from TRBV27 and TRBJ1-1; TRBD1 is a possible D gene (6 bases). The CDR3 runs 15 residues. Germline CDR1 and CDR2: MNHEY and SMNVEV (reference sequence). Trimming left V 5 bases short and J 0 bases short, with 13 bases between. In nucleotides, the CDR3 is TGTGCCAGCAGTATTAACAGGGCCCTGAACACTGAAGCTTTCTTT. Amino acids: CASSINRALNTEAFF.

The chain couples TRBV2 to TRBJ1-3; tentative D call: TRBD1 (5 bases). V was shortened by 1 base and J by 0 bases, with 10 bases between the two germline ends. The germline gives CDR1 SNHLY, CDR2 FYNNEI. The CDR3 has 16 amino acids. The CDR3 sequence is CASSEDRTASGNTIYF. The CDR3 coding sequence is TGTGCCAGCAGTGAAGACAGGACCGCCTCTGGAAACACCATATATTTT. Based on the CDR3 plus reference TRBV2 and TRBJ1-3, the full variable domain is EPEVTQTPSHQVTQMGQEVILRCVPISNHLYFYWYRQILGQKVEFLVSFYNNEISEKSEIFDDQFSVERPDGSNFTLKIRSTKLEDSAMYFCASSEDRTASGNTIYFGEGSWLTVV.

The chain carries TRBV6-1 and TRBJ1-4, with D possibly matching TRBD1 (5 bases). The V end was cut by 5 bases, the J end by 8 bases, with 12 bases between. CDR3 length: 13 residues. Germline CDR1 MNHNS, CDR2 SASEGT. The CDR3 loop is CASSFWNREKLFF. CDR3 in DNA: TGTGCCAGCAGTTTCTGGAACAGGGAAAAACTGTTTTTT.